This entry features one T cell receptor (beta chain) sequence. CDR3 size: 13 residues. Deletions cut 2 bases from V and 1 base from J, with 5 bases between. Germline CDR1 SQVTM, CDR2 ANQGSEA. This record belongs to a study of T cell changes during pregnancy in multiple sclerosis. Produced via immunoSEQ multiplex PCR; TCRdb's table is partial and in-frame only. The repertoire holds more than 40,000 clones, with roughly nine tenths as singletons. This chain connects TRBV29-1 to TRBJ2-2, with no clear D. The sample consisted of CD8+ T cells from peripheral blood mononuclear cells, taken in the third trimester of pregnancy. The receptor comes from a female donor with multiple sclerosis, enrolled in a pregnancy study. CDR3 DNA: TGCAGCGTTGAAATCCTGAACACCGGGGAGCTGTTTTTT. This translates into CSVEILNTGELFF.